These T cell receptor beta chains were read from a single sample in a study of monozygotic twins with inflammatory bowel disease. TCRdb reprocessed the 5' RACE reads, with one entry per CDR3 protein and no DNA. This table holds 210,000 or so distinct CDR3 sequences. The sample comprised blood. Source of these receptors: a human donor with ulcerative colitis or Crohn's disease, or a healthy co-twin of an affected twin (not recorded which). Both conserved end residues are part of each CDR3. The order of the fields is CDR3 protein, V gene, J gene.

CDR3: CAWSQGQNQPQHF
V: TRBV30
J: TRBJ1-5

CDR3: CSAVIPFGYTF
V: TRBV20-1
J: TRBJ1-2

CDR3: CASSRIIGGADEQYF
V: TRBV16
J: TRBJ2-7

CDR3: CSARTSGGPSGEQFF
V: TRBV20-1
J: TRBJ2-1

CDR3: CAISVGGVNTGELFF
V: TRBV10-3
J: TRBJ2-2

CDR3: CASSLMAGTEAFF
V: TRBV7-2
J: TRBJ1-1

CDR3: CASSLGGQVRSPLHF
V: TRBV7-8
J: TRBJ1-6

CDR3: CASSQDRTGSGYTF
V: TRBV3-1
J: TRBJ1-2

CDR3: CASSPTGLTEAFF
V: TRBV5-4
J: TRBJ1-1

CDR3: CASSSGGALGTEAFF
V: TRBV5-1
J: TRBJ1-1

CDR3: CASSRGQGWEQYF
V: TRBV28
J: TRBJ2-7

CDR3: CSVEFPSGSNEQFF
V: TRBV29-1
J: TRBJ2-1

CDR3: CASRRGESSYNEQFF
V: TRBV27
J: TRBJ2-1

CDR3: CASRGQGDTEAFF
V: TRBV6-1
J: TRBJ1-1

CDR3: CASSLGVLKETQYF
V: TRBV11-2
J: TRBJ2-5

CDR3: CASSSVSTGLSGYTF
V: TRBV6-2/TRBV6-3
J: TRBJ1-2

CDR3: CASSTPPQLDTQYF
V: TRBV19
J: TRBJ2-3

CDR3: CASSTALGLAGDTDTQYF
V: TRBV28
J: TRBJ2-3

CDR3: CASSYGASTDTQYF
V: TRBV6-2/TRBV6-3
J: TRBJ2-3

CDR3: CASSQNRATYEQYF
V: TRBV27
J: TRBJ2-7

CDR3: CASMRETAAQHF
V: TRBV6-1
J: TRBJ1-5

CDR3: CASSELRVGERLFF
V: TRBV25-1
J: TRBJ1-4

CDR3: CASSYSKREARLTDTQYF
V: TRBV6-2/TRBV6-3
J: TRBJ2-3

CDR3: CASSHDPGTQYF
V: TRBV3-1
J: TRBJ2-5

CDR3: CSAREYQKNTEAFF
V: TRBV20-1
J: TRBJ1-1

CDR3: CASSLAGQEITGELFF
V: TRBV5-6
J: TRBJ2-2

CDR3: CASSFQGATTEAFF
V: TRBV12-3/TRBV12-4
J: TRBJ1-1

CDR3: CASSHFWTVFYGYTF
V: TRBV7-2
J: TRBJ1-2

CDR3: CASSLSTVETQYF
V: TRBV14
J: TRBJ2-5

CDR3: CASSPPDRDLGAQHF
V: TRBV7-2
J: TRBJ1-5

CDR3: CASSEFLGQRNEQFF
V: TRBV6-1
J: TRBJ2-1

CDR3: CATSDFERGEQFF
V: TRBV24-1
J: TRBJ2-1

CDR3: CASSLRTGEGGRGYEQYF
V: TRBV5-1
J: TRBJ2-7

CDR3: CASSVRAYTDTQYF
V: TRBV9
J: TRBJ2-3

CDR3: CASSYNGNTEAFF
V: TRBV6-6
J: TRBJ1-1

CDR3: CASTLRAEVFF
V: TRBV28
J: TRBJ1-1

CDR3: CASSRVADTQYF
V: TRBV10-2
J: TRBJ2-3

CDR3: CASSLIGRDNEQFF
V: TRBV7-8
J: TRBJ2-1

CDR3: CASGKGQYYEQYF
V: TRBV5-1
J: TRBJ2-7

CDR3: CASSLDLPTSQETQYF
V: TRBV5-1
J: TRBJ2-5

CDR3: CASSTGQGIYGYTF
V: TRBV19
J: TRBJ1-2

CDR3: CASSFSTSTDTQYF
V: TRBV7-2
J: TRBJ2-3

CDR3: CASKLGSGGETQYF
V: TRBV5-1
J: TRBJ2-5

CDR3: CASSPLWNEQFF
V: TRBV28
J: TRBJ2-1

CDR3: CASIRAVNTEAFF
V: TRBV2
J: TRBJ1-1

CDR3: CASRTSGGYEQYF
V: TRBV7-2
J: TRBJ2-7

CDR3: CASSPTGSSYNEQFF
V: TRBV4-1
J: TRBJ2-1

CDR3: CSAINRESTGEKLFF
V: TRBV20-1
J: TRBJ1-4

CDR3: CASSPPIGEYFEQFF
V: TRBV18
J: TRBJ2-1

CDR3: CASSFPGRTAETQYF
V: TRBV5-4
J: TRBJ2-5

CDR3: CATSDRTAPYEQYF
V: TRBV24-1
J: TRBJ2-7

CDR3: CASSPSWQGVETQYF
V: TRBV7-8
J: TRBJ2-5

CDR3: CASSSRARGGHF
V: TRBV6-2/TRBV6-3
J: TRBJ1-5

CDR3: CASSALVTKNTGELFF
V: TRBV5-1
J: TRBJ2-2